This paragraph reports one T cell receptor (beta chain). The V gene end was trimmed by 3 bases and the J gene end by 4 bases; junction bases not matched to a gene: 8. The CDR3 sequence is 17 residues long. Germline V gene sequence: CDR1 WSHSY, CDR2 SAAADI. In the original analysis: Amplification of reference gene primers was used by the study to estimate nucleated cell counts. Measured with immunoSEQ multiplex PCR; TCRdb has only the in-frame clones, and not every one. The D gene and trimming were derived from the DNA, and the V and J assignments and clone size from that table. The data show 85,000 to 130,000 clones, approximately 90% seen once. The sample is drawn from a study of blood T cell repertoires in COVID-19. About the study: The United States, Italy and Spain supplied acute and convalescent COVID-19 samples. T cells, B-cell-depleted T cells, or PBMCs provided the cDNA or gDNA that served as material.

This chain joins TRBV10-2 and TRBJ2-1; 11 bases are shared with TRBD2. What was sequenced was peripheral blood. This TCR was sampled from a man aged 55 to 70 with acute or convalescent COVID-19. CDR3 nucleotides: TGCGCCAGCAGTGACTTCCGGGGACTAGCGGATTACAATGAGCAGTTCTTC. Its translation: CASSDFRGLADYNEQFF.